Below, 2 T cell receptor beta chains from the same sample are listed, as sequenced in a study of blood T cell repertoires in COVID-19. TCRdb keeps only in-frame clones here, not all; method: immunoSEQ multiplex PCR. The data hold just over 150,000 clones, with around 85% observed a single time. The sequenced sample consisted of peripheral blood. The receptors shown here come from a human donor with acute or convalescent COVID-19. The donor label of this sample is uncertain.

This chain joins TRBV2 and TRBJ1-2; D may be TRBD1 (6 bases). Trimming shortened V by 6 bases and J by 4 bases, and 18 bases separated the two germline ends. CDR1 SNHLY and CDR2 FYNNEI come from the germline V gene. The length of the CDR3 is 15 residues. The CDR3 reads CASRHRVGVFYGYTF. In DNA, the CDR3 is TGTGCCAGCAGGCACAGGGTCGGTGTCTTCTATGGCTACACCTTC.

This clone was detected once. V is TRBV10-3 and J is TRBJ2-3; D call uncertain. The CDR3 covers 13 residues. Germline V CDR1 and CDR2: ENHRY, SYGVKD. Trimming left V 2 bases short and J 2 bases short, with 5 bases between. The chain's CDR3 is CAISETITDTQYF. The DNA for the CDR3 is TGTGCCATCAGTGAGACTATCACAGATACGCAGTATTTT.